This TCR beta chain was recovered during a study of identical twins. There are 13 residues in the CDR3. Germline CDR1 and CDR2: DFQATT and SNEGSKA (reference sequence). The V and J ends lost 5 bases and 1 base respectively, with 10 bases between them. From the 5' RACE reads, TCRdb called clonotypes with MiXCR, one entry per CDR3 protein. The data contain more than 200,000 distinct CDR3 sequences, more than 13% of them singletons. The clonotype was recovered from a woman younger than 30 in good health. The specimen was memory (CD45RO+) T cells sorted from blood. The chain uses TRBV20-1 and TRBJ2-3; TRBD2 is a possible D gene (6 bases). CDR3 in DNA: TGCAGTGCTCTTAGGGAGGGCACAGATACGCAGTATTTT. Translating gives CSALREGTDTQYF.